A selection of T cell receptor beta chains follows, all from one sample in a study of Graves' ophthalmopathy and Graves' hyperthyroidism. MiXCR was run by TCRdb on the multiplex PCR reads, yielding one entry per CDR3 protein. The sample records over a million distinct CDR3 sequences, 35% to 40% being singletons. The sample comprised peripheral blood or thyroid tissue (not recorded which). These TCRs come from an adult man with Graves' hyperthyroidism. Both conserved end residues are part of each CDR3. A row's size may be missing; if present it is once, few, many or a size class.

cdr3_aa v_call clone_size j_call
CASSQDRRNTIYF TRBV4-1 - TRBJ1-3
CASSFQPDTDTQYF TRBV12-3/TRBV12-4 once TRBJ2-3
CSVVNTATATNEKLFF TRBV29-1 - TRBJ1-4
CSAMTVNTEAFF TRBV20-1 few TRBJ1-1
CASSGSSNNQPQHF TRBV7-9 many TRBJ1-5
CASSLEQRMLSEKLFF TRBV7-8 few TRBJ1-4
CSADGTTQETQYF TRBV20-1 many TRBJ2-5
CAIRSGFGPYEQYF TRBV10-3 many TRBJ2-7
CASSPHWGQAKNSPLHF TRBV2 many TRBJ1-6
CASQTQGSSGNTIYF TRBV10-3 - TRBJ1-3
CASSFWDTILQPQHF TRBV11-2 - TRBJ1-5
CSARVGGIHNSPLHF TRBV20-1 - TRBJ1-6
CSVEDRGVRTEAFF TRBV29-1 once TRBJ1-1
CSATGQVNYGYTF TRBV20-1 few TRBJ1-2
CASTRTGKGGYTF TRBV5-1 few TRBJ1-2
CVSSLGQYNSPLHF TRBV25-1 - TRBJ1-6
CAGWGSANYGYTIYF TRBV7-9 - TRBJ1-3
CSLGGQGLTYEQYF TRBV29-1 - TRBJ2-7
CAISDPGLENSSEEYF TRBV10-3 - TRBJ2-7
CASSLNRGSGGDEQFF TRBV7-9 - TRBJ2-1
CATSPGQMNTEAFF TRBV10-3 - TRBJ1-1
CASSPPAGGGGYTF TRBV7-9 many TRBJ1-2
CSYEQGLGNSPLHF TRBV20-1 - TRBJ1-6
CSVVKANVLTF TRBV29-1 many TRBJ2-6
CAITMDRESYEQCF TRBV10-3 - TRBJ2-7
CASSPEGQRSSYEQYF TRBV2 many TRBJ2-7
CASRDVENQPQHF TRBV6-2/TRBV6-3 - TRBJ1-5
CASSLLAGQINEKLFF TRBV7-9 once TRBJ1-4
CASSVDDRVEQETQYF TRBV9 - TRBJ2-5
CASSLRRGYEQYF TRBV7-7 many TRBJ2-7
CASDGGKDEQYF TRBV10-3 - TRBJ2-7
CASSLPAGSYEQYF TRBV7-8 - TRBJ2-7
CASSSLQGDETQYF TRBV5-4 many TRBJ2-5
CSVFVEPPQETQYF TRBV29-1 many TRBJ2-5
CSARDPLGWGDEKLFF TRBV20-1 many TRBJ1-4
CASSVGGGGNQPQHF TRBV9 many TRBJ1-5
CASSLSSLAETQYF TRBV7-9 - TRBJ2-5
CASSLGGSNNEKLFF TRBV7-9 many TRBJ1-4
CASSQVSQANEQYF TRBV14 many TRBJ2-7
CSASGAGGGNTIYF TRBV20-1 few TRBJ1-3
CASSVAGGSGELFF TRBV12-3/TRBV12-4 - TRBJ2-2
CASSFRGETYEQYF TRBV10-2 many TRBJ2-7
CASSPQSSGNTEAFF TRBV5-1 - TRBJ1-1
CASSRPPEAFF TRBV9 few TRBJ1-1
CASLLAGGFETQYF TRBV6-6 many TRBJ2-5
CASSPRDGTEAFF TRBV6-5 - TRBJ1-1
CASSQVLAEDYEQYF TRBV4-2 - TRBJ2-7
CAISFQEGNSLLHF TRBV10-3 - TRBJ1-6
CSASLQGADEAFF TRBV20-1 few TRBJ1-1
CASTQARHTEAFF TRBV2 few TRBJ1-1
CASRTPGQNYGYTF TRBV6-2/TRBV6-3 many TRBJ1-2
CSAWDAVLLGSPLHF TRBV20-1 few TRBJ1-6
CASSPANTEELFF TRBV6-2/TRBV6-3 once TRBJ2-2